These 8 T cell receptor beta chains were all obtained from the same sample, sequenced in a study of regulatory T cells in long-lasting Graves disease. Building of the TCR beta libraries involved iRepertoire HTBI primers and Arm-PCR of CDR3 regions. MiXCR, applied by TCRdb to the multiplex PCR reads, yields one record per CDR3 protein. The sample lists about 440,000 distinct CDR3 sequences; 16% were seen once. This sample's time point: newly diagnosed GD, antithyroid drugs for less than 3 months. PBMC RNA was the source of the TCR library. These data are also associated with another study on T cells in Graves' hyperthyroidism and ophthalmopathy.

The sample here was peripheral blood mononuclear cells (PBMCs), taken at new diagnosis, from a patient treated with antithyroid drugs. The receptors come from a woman aged 25-40 years with Graves disease.

This clonotype has a count of ten or more. The chain links TRBV11-2 to TRBJ2-1; D gene uncertain. Germline loops: CDR1 SGHAT, CDR2 FQNNGV. CDR3 length: 13 amino acids. V was pared by 5 bases and J by 4 bases, with 9 bases between. DNA for the CDR3: TGTGCCAGCAGCCCCCGACTGTACAATGAGCAGTTCTTC. It is translated as CASSPRLYNEQFF.

The chain uses TRBV5-1 and TRBJ2-5; TRBD2 aligns across 15 bases. V shed 7 bases, J shed 2 bases, and the junction held 0 bases outside the gene matches. CDR3 size: 14 residues. Germline V gene sequence: CDR1 SGHRS, CDR2 YFSETQ. The CDR3 reads CASGLAGGQETQYF. As DNA, the CDR3 is TGCGCCAGCGGACTAGCGGGAGGGCAAGAGACCCAGTACTTC.

There are many counts of this clonotype. The CDR3 region has the DNA TGTGCCAGCAGTTTATGGGGGATAGCGGGAGGTGGCACAGATACGCAGTATTTT. Its protein is CASSLWGIAGGGTDTQYF. V gene TRBV28 combines with J gene TRBJ2-3, with 10 bases lining up with TRBD2. The V gene end was trimmed by 0 bases and the J gene end by 1 base; junction bases not matched to a gene: 7. This CDR3 region has 18 residues. Germline assignment: CDR1 MDHEN and CDR2 SYDVKM.

With respect to this clonotype: A much larger clone is a single base away; this may be a read error. The chain is built from TRBV7-6 and TRBJ2-3; 7 bases fit TRBD1. Gene TRBJ2-1 matches the end of the DNA better, so the J call may be wrong. Germline V gives CDR1 SGHVS, CDR2 FNYEAQ. The CDR3 spans 14 residues. CDR3 coding DNA: TGTGCCAGCCTACCGGGACAGCGGTTCTACGAGCAGTTCTTC. Translated: CASLPGQRFYEQFF.

This clonotype has a handful of counts. The V call is TRBV7-6, the J call TRBJ2-7; D perhaps matches TRBD2 (6 bases). This CDR3 contains 16 residues. CDR1 and CDR2 from the germline V gene are SGHVS and FNYEAQ. Trimming pared 1 base from V and 2 bases from J, leaving 15 bases between. CDR3 protein: CASSLGPGTVPYEQYF. CDR3 nucleotide sequence: TGTGCCAGCAGCTTAGGACCCGGGACTGTACCCTACGAGCAGTACTTC.

This clonotype was recorded at least ten times. The gene calls are TRBV11-2 and TRBJ1-5, with 9 nucleotides matching TRBD1. After removal of 5 bases from V and 7 bases from J, the junction contained 9 bases not matched to a gene. Looked up from germline, CDR1 is SGHAT and CDR2 is FQNNGV. The CDR3 length is 15 residues. In nucleotides, the CDR3 is TGTGCCAGCAGCCTGGACAGGGGACAAGAACAGCCCCAGCATTTT. This encodes CASSLDRGQEQPQHF.

There are many counts of this clonotype. The rearrangement joins TRBV11-1 to TRBJ2-1, with D hard to call. The V gene's germline CDR1 is SGHAT and CDR2 FQDESV (reference sequence). The CDR3 runs to 15 residues. With 3 bases removed from V and 0 bases from J, the gap between germline ends came to 9 bases. This chain's CDR3 is CASSLLSSSYNEQFF. The CDR3 nucleotides read TGTGCCAGCAGCTTGTTATCGAGCTCCTACAATGAGCAGTTCTTC.

Written as DNA, the CDR3 is TGTGCCAGCAGCGCCCGTCCTCTTGGAAATAGCAATCAGCCCCAGCATTTT. Amino acids: CASSARPLGNSNQPQHF. The chain couples TRBV7-8 to TRBJ1-5; D call uncertain. Germline loops: CDR1 SGHVS, CDR2 FQNEAQ. V was trimmed by 5 bases and J by 0 bases, leaving 17 bases between them. The CDR3 totals 17 residues. Based on the CDR3 plus reference TRBV7-8 and TRBJ1-5, the full variable domain is GAGVSQSPRYKVAKRGQDVALRCDPISGHVSLFWYQQALGQGPEFLTYFQNEAQLDKSGLPSDRFFAERPEGSVSTLKIQRTQQEDSAVYLCASSARPLGNSNQPQHFGDGTRLSIL.